A selection of T cell receptor beta chains follows, all from one sample in a study of beta chain features in type 1 diabetes. Here immunoSEQ multiplex PCR was the method, and the copy in TCRdb shows in-frame clones only, minus some. The sample consists of 400,000 to 500,000 clones, approximately 14% of them appearing once. Sequences were obtained from naive CD4+ T cells from blood. The receptors here all came from a man aged 25-45 years in good health. The CDR3 runs from the conserved cysteine through the conserved F or W. A D gene is named only where the DNA matches it firmly. Clone size is given for some rows only: seen once, a few or many times, or a class if the clone is expanded.

TRBD1 TRBJ2-1 TRBV4-3 NA CASSPSYRGVNNEQFF TGCGCCAGCAGCCCCTCGTACAGGGGCGTTAACAATGAGCAGTTCTTC
NA TRBJ2-3 TRBV7-2 NA CASARGTDTQYF TGTGCCAGCGCCAGGGGCACAGATACGCAGTATTTT
NA TRBJ1-1 TRBV11-2 NA CASSLSRANTEAFF TGTGCCAGCAGCTTGTCCAGGGCGAACACTGAAGCTTTCTTT
NA TRBJ2-4 TRBV7-2 NA CASSLSYIQYF TGTGCCAGCAGCTTATCTTACATTCAGTACTTC
TRBD2 TRBJ2-2 TRBV18 few CASSPLAGGNTGELFF TGTGCCAGCTCACCCCTAGCGGGAGGAAACACCGGGGAGCTGTTTTTT
NA TRBJ2-4 TRBV5-6 few CASTRTASNNIQYF TGTGCCAGCACCAGGACAGCCTCAAACAACATTCAGTACTTC
TRBD1 TRBJ1-1 TRBV5-1 NA CASSRTGTVNTEAFF TGCGCCAGCAGCAGGACCGGGACAGTGAACACTGAAGCTTTCTTT
TRBD1 TRBJ2-5 TRBV7-9 few CASSLDRGQETQYF TGTGCCAGCAGCCTCGACAGGGGCCAAGAGACCCAGTACTTC
TRBD2 TRBJ2-1 TRBV11-2 NA CASRPTTGTSGYNEQFF TGTGCCAGCAGACCGACTACCGGGACTAGCGGATACAATGAGCAGTTCTTC
NA TRBJ1-5 TRBV4-1 NA CASSLGEGGRPQHF TGCGCCAGCAGCCTCGGGGAGGGAGGGCGGCCCCAGCATTTT
NA TRBJ2-2 TRBV7-6 NA CASSLGRDPTGELFF TGTGCCAGCAGCTTAGGGCGGGACCCCACCGGGGAGCTGTTTTTT
TRBD2 TRBJ2-3 TRBV7-9 few CASSLERGGADTQYF TGTGCCAGCAGCTTAGAGCGGGGGGGCGCAGATACGCAGTATTTT
NA TRBJ2-1 TRBV18 NA CASSRNTVSSYNEQFF TGTGCCAGCTCACGAAATACGGTTAGCTCCTACAATGAGCAGTTCTTC
TRBD2 TRBJ2-5 TRBV11-2 few CASRGLAGGASETQYF TGTGCCAGCAGGGGCCTAGCGGGGGGCGCCTCCGAGACCCAGTACTTC
NA TRBJ2-5 TRBV30 few CAWSVLKNGETQYF TGTGCCTGGAGTGTACTCAAAAACGGGGAGACCCAGTACTTC
NA TRBJ2-1 TRBV20-1 NA CSARGGYEQFF TGCAGTGCTAGAGGGGGCTATGAGCAGTTCTTC
TRBD2 TRBJ2-5 TRBV5-1 few CASSSGLGETQYF TGCGCCAGCAGCTCCGGACTAGGAGAGACCCAGTACTTC
NA TRBJ2-2 TRBV4-3 NA CASRERTNTGELFF TGCGCCAGCAGAGAGCGGACGAACACCGGGGAGCTGTTTTTT
NA TRBJ1-6 TRBV5-1 NA CASSRSGESYNSPLHF TGCGCCAGCAGCCGATCGGGGGAATCCTATAATTCACCCCTCCACTTT
NA TRBJ1-1 TRBV25-1 NA CASIKTDNTEAFF TGTGCCAGCATTAAGACTGATAACACTGAAGCTTTCTTT
NA TRBJ1-4 TRBV7-2 few CASSRGTFNEKLFF TGTGCCAGCAGCCGGGGGACATTTAATGAAAAACTGTTTTTT
TRBD1 TRBJ1-2 TRBV7-9 NA CASSRLGTDYGYTF TGTGCCAGCAGCCGCCTGGGGACAGACTATGGCTACACCTTC
TRBD2 TRBJ2-1 TRBV9 few CASSVGSTGLLTYNEQFF TGTGCCAGCAGCGTAGGTTCGACGGGACTACTCACCTACAATGAGCAGTTCTTC
NA TRBJ2-1 TRBV7-2 NA CASSQSLVHNEQFF TGTGCCAGCAGCCAATCCCTTGTTCACAATGAGCAGTTCTTC
TRBD1 TRBJ2-7 TRBV11-2 few CASSPTGDEQYF TGTGCCAGCAGCCCCACAGGGGACGAGCAGTACTTC
NA TRBJ1-2 TRBV25-1 few CASSEPRPNYGYTF TGTGCCAGCAGTGAGCCCCGCCCTAACTATGGCTACACCTTC
NA TRBJ2-5 TRBV7-2 NA CASSLMETQYF TGTGCCAGCAGCCTGATGGAGACCCAGTACTTC
NA TRBJ2-3 TRBV10-3 NA CAISEPPISTQYF TGTGCCATCAGTGAGCCACCGATATCAACGCAGTATTTT
NA TRBJ2-5 TRBV30 few CASSEGLQETQYF TGTGCCTCTTCTGAGGGCCTCCAAGAGACCCAGTACTTC
NA TRBJ2-5 TRBV5-1 NA CASSPGQLLGPDRETQYF TGCGCCAGCAGCCCCGGACAGCTTCTCGGGCCGGACCGCGAGACCCAGTACTTC
NA TRBJ2-2 TRBV15 few CATSRGQGNTGELFF TGTGCCACCAGCAGAGGCCAGGGTAACACCGGGGAGCTGTTTTTT
TRBD2 TRBJ2-4 TRBV19 few CASSPGTNRAKNIQYF TGTGCCAGTAGTCCCGGGACTAATCGAGCCAAAAACATTCAGTACTTC
TRBD2 TRBJ2-3 TRBV15 NA CATSSGLAGSTDTQYF TGTGCCACCAGCAGCGGACTAGCGGGATCCACAGATACGCAGTATTTT
NA TRBJ2-3 TRBV7-6 few CASSLSASTDTQYF TGTGCCAGCAGCTTGAGCGCTAGCACAGATACGCAGTATTTT
NA TRBJ2-5 TRBV10-1 NA CASSESGREETQYF TGCGCCAGCAGTGAGTCGGGAAGGGAAGAGACCCAGTACTTC
NA TRBJ1-2 TRBV7-2 NA CASSLKNSGGYTF TGTGCCAGCAGCTTAAAGAATTCTGGTGGCTACACCTTC
TRBD2 TRBJ2-1 TRBV29-1 few CSVRTSGASSYNEQFF TGCAGCGTTAGGACTAGCGGGGCCAGCTCCTACAATGAGCAGTTCTTC
TRBD2 TRBJ2-5 TRBV4-1 few CASSQVRLAGGETQYF TGCGCCAGCAGCCAAGTGAGACTAGCGGGGGGAGAGACCCAGTACTTC
NA TRBJ2-1 TRBV30 NA CAWKRGQRGDEQFF TGTGCCTGGAAACGGGGTCAAAGGGGGGATGAGCAGTTCTTC
NA TRBJ1-2 TRBV4-1 NA CASSQGTGRNRYGYTF TGCGCCAGCAGCCAAGGCACAGGGCGTAACCGGTATGGCTACACCTTC
NA TRBJ1-5 TRBV7-2 NA CASSFNSIGQQPQHF TGTGCCAGCAGCTTTAACTCCATTGGGCAACAGCCCCAGCATTTT
NA TRBJ2-1 TRBV14 few CASSQSLSEQFF TGTGCCAGCAGCCAAAGTTTGAGTGAGCAGTTCTTC
TRBD1 TRBJ2-5 TRBV9 NA CASSRDRGKETQYF TGTGCCAGCAGCCGGGACAGGGGAAAAGAGACCCAGTACTTC
NA TRBJ1-2 TRBV9 NA CASSGTVNYGYTF TGTGCCAGCAGTGGCACTGTAAACTATGGCTACACCTTC
NA TRBJ1-5 TRBV30 NA CAWSKGNLNQPQHF TGTGCCTGGAGTAAGGGAAACCTAAATCAGCCCCAGCATTTT
NA TRBJ1-4 TRBV2 few CASSVFGRKTTNEKLFF TGTGCCAGCAGTGTCTTCGGCCGAAAAACAACTAATGAAAAACTGTTTTTT
NA TRBJ2-4 TRBV20-1 NA CSAPNKNIQYF TGCAGTGCTCCGAACAAAAACATTCAGTACTTC
NA TRBJ1-2 TRBV19 few CASSSTTANYGHTF TGTGCCAGTAGTTCCACAACTGCTAACTATGGCCACACCTTC
NA TRBJ2-1 TRBV19 few CASRVSYNEQFF TGTGCCAGTAGAGTCTCCTACAATGAGCAGTTCTTC
NA TRBJ2-3 TRBV2 NA CARSGGHHTDTQYF TGTGCCAGGTCGGGGGGACACCACACAGATACGCAGTATTTT
NA TRBJ1-6 TRBV25-1 NA CASSQITDSPLHF TGTGCCAGCAGTCAAATCACAGATTCACCCCTCCACTTT
NA TRBJ1-1 TRBV13 few CASSQVYWGTEAFF TGTGCCAGCAGCCAGGTGTATTGGGGCACTGAAGCTTTCTTT
NA TRBJ2-7 TRBV4-3 few CASSQLPDRGYEQYF TGCGCCAGCAGCCAACTCCCGGACAGAGGTTACGAGCAGTACTTC
NA TRBJ2-2 TRBV9 few CASSAQVEYTGELFF TGTGCCAGCAGCGCACAGGTCGAATACACCGGGGAGCTGTTTTTT
NA TRBJ1-2 TRBV11-2 few CASSSIGRDRKNYGYTF TGTGCCAGCAGCTCTATTGGCCGGGACCGCAAAAACTATGGCTACACCTTC